These T cell receptor beta chains were read from a single sample in a study of T cell clonotyping in hematopoietic cell transplantation. TCRdb keeps only in-frame clones here, not all; method: immunoSEQ multiplex PCR. Altogether some 7,000 clones are present, 80% to 90% being singletons, with the ten largest covering 3.6%. This sample comprised peripheral blood mononuclear cells, obtained before stem cell transplant. These receptors came from a man aged 25 to 40 with acute myeloid leukemia. Some clones in this sample may be carry-over from other donors' samples. The CDR3 runs from the conserved cysteine through the conserved F or W. Each record gives: CDR3 DNA, CDR3 protein, D gene, clone size, J gene, V gene. A D gene is named only where the DNA matches it firmly. For some rows the clone size is stated as once, few or many, or as a class when expanded; others skip it.

CDR3 DNA: TGCGCCAGCAGGCTGGACAGTCAAGAGACCCAGTACTTC
CDR3 protein: CASRLDSQETQYF
D gene: NA
clone size: NA
J gene: TRBJ2-5
V gene: TRBV5-1

CDR3 DNA: TGCGCCACGTCGGGAGATTTGAACACTGAAGCTTTCTTT
CDR3 protein: CATSGDLNTEAFF
D gene: NA
clone size: few
J gene: TRBJ1-1
V gene: TRBV10-1

CDR3 DNA: TGTGCCAGCAGCTTGGGACAGGGCCGGGAAAAACTGTTTTTT
CDR3 protein: CASSLGQGREKLFF
D gene: TRBD1
clone size: NA
J gene: TRBJ1-4
V gene: TRBV4-2

CDR3 DNA: TGTGCCAGCAGTGGACAGCTATACTATGGCTACACCTTC
CDR3 protein: CASSGQLYYGYTF
D gene: NA
clone size: NA
J gene: TRBJ1-2
V gene: TRBV2

CDR3 DNA: TGTGCCTGGAGTGATGGACTAGCGGGACCCGGGGAGCTGTTTTTT
CDR3 protein: CAWSDGLAGPGELFF
D gene: TRBD2
clone size: NA
J gene: TRBJ2-2
V gene: TRBV30

CDR3 DNA: TGTGCCACCAGCATCGGCTTTGGCTACGAGCAGTACTTC
CDR3 protein: CATSIGFGYEQYF
D gene: NA
clone size: NA
J gene: TRBJ2-7
V gene: TRBV15

CDR3 DNA: TGTGCCAGCAGTTACTCTTCCGGGCTAGCCACAGATACGCAGTATTTT
CDR3 protein: CASSYSSGLATDTQYF
D gene: NA
clone size: NA
J gene: TRBJ2-3
V gene: TRBV6-5

CDR3 DNA: TGTGCCACCAGCAGTGGGGCCTCCTACGAGCAGTACTTC
CDR3 protein: CATSSGASYEQYF
D gene: NA
clone size: NA
J gene: TRBJ2-7
V gene: TRBV15

CDR3 DNA: TGTGCCAGCAGTTATGGAAACACCATATATTTT
CDR3 protein: CASSYGNTIYF
D gene: NA
clone size: NA
J gene: TRBJ1-3
V gene: TRBV5-6

CDR3 DNA: TGTGCCAGCAGCCCAACGGGGTGGCGCACCGGGGAGCTGTTTTTT
CDR3 protein: CASSPTGWRTGELFF
D gene: NA
clone size: NA
J gene: TRBJ2-2
V gene: TRBV27

CDR3 DNA: TGTGCTAGCAGCACGACAACTGGGGAGCTGTTTTTT
CDR3 protein: CASSTTTGELFF
D gene: NA
clone size: NA
J gene: TRBJ2-2
V gene: TRBV7-7

CDR3 DNA: TGTGCCAGCAGTTCCAACTACCAAGGAAATGTATGGGAGCAGTACTTC
CDR3 protein: CASSSNYQGNVWEQYF
D gene: NA
clone size: NA
J gene: TRBJ2-7
V gene: TRBV28

CDR3 DNA: TGTGCCAGTAGTGGCTGGGCGGGAACCTACGAGCAGTACTTC
CDR3 protein: CASSGWAGTYEQYF
D gene: NA
clone size: NA
J gene: TRBJ2-7
V gene: TRBV19

CDR3 DNA: TGCAGCGTTGAAGATCCCCCGTACGAGCAGTACTTC
CDR3 protein: CSVEDPPYEQYF
D gene: NA
clone size: NA
J gene: TRBJ2-7
V gene: TRBV29-1

CDR3 DNA: TGTGCCAGCAGTCCGGGCTGGGGGGAAGAGACCCAGTACTTC
CDR3 protein: CASSPGWGEETQYF
D gene: NA
clone size: NA
J gene: TRBJ2-5
V gene: TRBV28

CDR3 DNA: TGTGCCAGTAGTATGGACCCTACAGGGATCTATGGCTACACCTTC
CDR3 protein: CASSMDPTGIYGYTF
D gene: NA
clone size: NA
J gene: TRBJ1-2
V gene: TRBV19

CDR3 DNA: TGTGCCAGCAGCTCCCATGGGGGGGACAGGGTCGACACCGGGGAGCTGTTTTTT
CDR3 protein: CASSSHGGDRVDTGELFF
D gene: TRBD1
clone size: NA
J gene: TRBJ2-2
V gene: TRBV5-6

CDR3 DNA: TGTGCCAGTATAAAAGACAGAAACTATGGCTACACCTTC
CDR3 protein: CASIKDRNYGYTF
D gene: NA
clone size: NA
J gene: TRBJ1-2
V gene: TRBV28

CDR3 DNA: TGCAGCGCAGACAGGGGAAATTCGATCTATGGCTACACCTTC
CDR3 protein: CSADRGNSIYGYTF
D gene: TRBD1
clone size: NA
J gene: TRBJ1-2
V gene: TRBV29-1

CDR3 DNA: TGTGCCAGCAGTCAGACAGGGGCCCTCATGAACACTGAAGCTTTCTTT
CDR3 protein: CASSQTGALMNTEAFF
D gene: TRBD1
clone size: once
J gene: TRBJ1-1
V gene: TRBV11-3

CDR3 DNA: TGTGCCAGTAGTGTCGGGACAGGAGGTATCACCGGGGAGCTGTTTTTT
CDR3 protein: CASSVGTGGITGELFF
D gene: TRBD1
clone size: NA
J gene: TRBJ2-2
V gene: TRBV19

CDR3 DNA: TGTGCCAGCAGTAACCTTATCTATGGCTACACCTTC
CDR3 protein: CASSNLIYGYTF
D gene: NA
clone size: few
J gene: TRBJ1-2
V gene: TRBV28

CDR3 DNA: TGTGCCAGCCGGGGAGGGGGCCCTCGAAGCTCCTACGAGCAGTACTTC
CDR3 protein: CASRGGGPRSSYEQYF
D gene: NA
clone size: NA
J gene: TRBJ2-7
V gene: TRBV2

CDR3 DNA: TGTGCCAGCAGCCAGGGATTTGACAGGTTTGGAAACACCATATATTTT
CDR3 protein: CASSQGFDRFGNTIYF
D gene: NA
clone size: few
J gene: TRBJ1-3
V gene: TRBV14

CDR3 DNA: TGTGCCAGCAGTCAACGGGGAGCAGAGCAGTTCTTC
CDR3 protein: CASSQRGAEQFF
D gene: NA
clone size: NA
J gene: TRBJ2-1
V gene: TRBV27

CDR3 DNA: TGTGCCTGGAAGGGCGGGGCCTTGGGGGTTAAGGACTATGGCTACACCTTC
CDR3 protein: CAWKGGALGVKDYGYTF
D gene: NA
clone size: NA
J gene: TRBJ1-2
V gene: TRBV30

CDR3 DNA: TGTGCCATCAAACCCGGGACAGCCCAGGACGAGCAGTACTTC
CDR3 protein: CAIKPGTAQDEQYF
D gene: TRBD1
clone size: NA
J gene: TRBJ2-7
V gene: TRBV10-3